This T cell receptor beta chain was sequenced in a study of blood T cell repertoires in COVID-19. Study-wide context: There were acute and convalescent COVID-19 samples, and they came from the United States, Italy and Spain. T cells, B-cell-depleted T cells, or PBMCs supplied cDNA or gDNA.

Generated by immunoSEQ multiplex PCR, the TCRdb table keeps only in-frame clones and is missing some. The table has 150,000 to 200,000 clones, about four fifths seen once. This TCR was sampled from a woman in her 40s with COVID-19, enrolled during active disease. The sample taken for sequencing was peripheral blood.

CDR3 nucleotides: TGCGCCAGCAGCTTGGCCTACGGGGGGTTAGGCTACACCTTC. Protein product: CASSLAYGGLGYTF. The chain recombines TRBV5-1 with TRBJ1-2; weak D call: TRBD1 (5 bases). The V end was cut by 0 bases, the J end by 8 bases, with 14 bases between. Germline V gene lookup returns CDR1 SGHRS and CDR2 YFSETQ. The CDR3 runs to 14 residues. The full variable domain, its missing parts supplied by reference TRBV5-1 and TRBJ1-2, is KAGVTQTPRYLIKTRGQQVTLSCSPISGHRSVSWYQQTPGQGLQFLFEYFSETQRNKGNFPGRFSGRQFSNSRSEMNVSTLELGDSALYLCASSLAYGGLGYTFGSGTRLTVV.